A selection of T cell receptor beta chains follows, all from one sample in a study of OX40 agonist ivuxolimab in advanced cancers. Using immunoSEQ multiplex PCR, the repertoire was profiled, and TCRdb retains in-frame clones only, with some absent. The data show 71,000 or so clones, around 87% seen once. This specimen consisted of CD4+ or CD8+ T cells sorted from blood, obtained in a trial of the OX40 agonist ivuxolimab. Source of these receptors: an adult with an advanced solid tumor such as melanoma, head and neck, liver or kidney cancer. Both conserved end residues are trimmed from each CDR3.

V	J	CDR3
TRBV5-1	TRBJ2-3	ASSPGQGSDTQY
TRBV28	TRBJ2-1	ASRTSIVGEQF
TRBV19	TRBJ2-1	ASSIRAGSLAGGPGEQF
TRBV6-7	TRBJ1-5	ASTRVRTDSNQPQH
TRBV5-1	TRBJ2-5	ASSLASALQETQY
TRBV6-5	TRBJ1-3	ASRAAASGNTIY
TRBV5-1	TRBJ2-5	ASSIGGNGETQY
TRBV19	TRBJ1-2	ASSIYQGASYGYT
TRBV6-5	TRBJ1-2	ASTNRGGHYGYT
TRBV19	TRBJ1-5	ASSIRGRGSGGQPQH
TRBV7-9	TRBJ2-7	ASSLAGAISYEQY
TRBV25-1	TRBJ2-1	ASRPGNGNEQF
TRBV18	TRBJ2-3	ASSQSGSSTDTQY
TRBV28	TRBJ2-7	ASSHSTGFYEQY
TRBV19	TRBJ2-2	ASSSGQGGSTGELF
TRBV18	.	ASSPDRANYEQY
TRBV30	TRBJ1-3	AWSRARKGGFTIY
TRBV11-2	TRBJ1-1	ASSALSPGGTEAF